One and the same sample provided the 9 T cell receptor beta chains below, sequenced in a study of shared clonotypes between healthy human individuals. CD8 cells regarded as naive lacked CD45RO, were positively chosen for CCR7, and omitted terminally differentiated effector memory CD45RA+ cells. Clones were read by immunoSEQ multiplex PCR, and TCRdb kept only the in-frame ones, dropping some. The sample has millions of clones; approximately 94% are singletons. Sequenced input: naive CD8+ T cells sorted from blood. The origin of the receptors is a young man in good health.

The V gene is TRBV4-1, the J gene TRBJ2-2; no firm D call. The V gene's germline CDR1 is MGHRA and CDR2 YSYEKL. V lost 1 base and J lost 4, with 7 bases in between. The CDR3 runs 14 residues. CDR3 DNA sequence: TGCGCCAGCAGCCAAGCTATCGGCACCGGGGAGCTGTTTTTT. This sequence encodes CASSQAIGTGELFF.

This chain connects TRBV9 to TRBJ1-6; no definite D call. Trimming removed 0 bases from V and 0 bases from J, with 7 bases in between. Per the germline V gene, CDR1 is SGDLS and CDR2 is YYNGEE. The CDR3 is made up of 16 amino acids. The CDR3 loop reads CASSVGQSSYNSPLHF. CDR3 in DNA: TGTGCCAGCAGCGTAGGTCAGAGCTCCTATAATTCACCCCTCCACTTT.

The chain has TRBV6-1 and TRBJ2-7, with a weak D call TRBD1 (5 bases). V lost 6 bases and J lost 0, with 9 bases in between. This CDR3 has 13 amino acids. Germline CDR1 and CDR2: MNHNS and SASEGT. CDR3 coding DNA: TGTGCCAGCAGAATCGACAGCTCCTACGAGCAGTACTTC. This sequence encodes CASRIDSSYEQYF.

The V call is TRBV9, the J call TRBJ2-7; 7 nucleotides agree with TRBD1. The V and J ends lost 4 bases and 2 bases, in that order; junction bases with no gene match: 6. The CDR3 consists of 14 residues. The germline CDR1 and CDR2 sequences are SGDLS and YYNGEE. The CDR3 spells CASSPGQVTYEQYF. Written as DNA, the CDR3 is TGTGCCAGCAGCCCCGGACAGGTAACCTACGAGCAGTACTTC. Together with reference TRBV9 and TRBJ2-7, the CDR3 gives the full variable domain: DSGVTQTPKHLITATGQRVTLRCSPRSGDLSVYWYQQSLDQGLQFLIQYYNGEERAKGNILERFSAQQFPDLHSELNLSSLELGDSALYFCASSPGQVTYEQYFGPGTRLTVT.

This clone has a handful of counts. This CDR3 is also generated by other DNA sequences in the sample. The chain carries TRBV10-2 and TRBJ2-7; D gene ambiguous. Germline V CDR1 and CDR2: WSHSY, SAAADI. Trimming cost V 3 bases and J 4 bases, with 4 bases left between them. This CDR3 has 11 residues. The chain's CDR3 is CASSEMYEQYF. The CDR3 DNA sequence: TGCGCCAGCAGTGAAATGTACGAGCAGTACTTC.

This clone was seen a handful of times. The chain combines TRBV28 with TRBJ2-1, with 10 bases aligning to TRBD1. The CDR3 spans 14 residues. Germline V gives CDR1 MDHEN, CDR2 SYDVKM. J was trimmed by 11 bases and V by 5 bases; bases with no gene match: 9. CDR3 DNA: TGTGCCAGCAGTCCGGGACAGGGGATTCATAAGCAGTTCTTC. This sequence encodes CASSPGQGIHKQFF. Filled out from reference TRBV28 and TRBJ2-1, the complete variable domain reads DVKVTQSSRYLVKRTGEKVFLECVQDMDHENMFWYRQDPGLGLRLIYFSYDVKMKEKGDIPEGYSVSREKKERFSLILESASTNQTSMYLCASSPGQGIHKQFFGPGTRLTVL.

The J gene is TRBJ1-6, the V gene TRBV19, with D perhaps TRBD1 (5 bases). CDR1 is LNHDA and CDR2 is SQIVND in the germline V gene (reference sequence). The length of the CDR3 is 16 residues. Trimming pared 5 bases from V and 5 bases from J, leaving 16 bases between. CDR3: CASSPFLGGNNSPLHF. The CDR3 nucleotides read TGTGCCAGTAGTCCATTTCTCGGGGGTAATAATTCACCCCTCCACTTT.

The chain links TRBV9 to TRBJ2-1; 10 bases fit TRBD2. Germline CDR1 reads SGDLS; CDR2 reads YYNGEE. This CDR3 is 15 amino acids long. V lost 3 bases, J lost 6 bases, and 6 bases stayed unmatched. CDR3 sequence: CASSDEGLASNEQFF. The DNA for the CDR3 is TGTGCCAGCAGCGATGAGGGACTAGCGTCCAATGAGCAGTTCTTC.

The chain is built from TRBV7-9 and TRBJ1-2; maybe TRBD1 (5 bases). Trimming pared 2 bases from V and 4 bases from J, leaving 14 bases between. The CDR3 is 15 amino acids. The germline V gene encodes CDR1 SEHNR and CDR2 FQNEAQ (reference sequence). In DNA, the CDR3 is TGTGCCAGCAGCTTATCGTTCGACAGCGGCTATGGCTACACCTTC. Protein: CASSLSFDSGYGYTF.